The sequence of this T cell receptor beta chain was determined in a study of blood T cell repertoires in COVID-19. Study background: Spain, Italy and the United States supplied samples that represented acute and convalescent COVID-19. PBMCs, B-cell-depleted T cells, or T cells were the source of the cDNA or gDNA that made up the material.

Original handling: Estimated nucleated cell counts came from reference gene primer amplification. Libraries were prepared by immunoSEQ multiplex PCR; TCRdb keeps only in-frame clonotypes and omits some of them. V, J and clone size reflect that table, while D and trimming were determined from the DNA. The sample has under 200,000 clones, 80% to 85% seen once. The germline V gene has CDR1 MNHEY and CDR2 SMNVEV (reference sequence). CDR3 length: 16 amino acids. V trimming: 3 bases; J trimming: 4 bases; junction bases outside the gene matches: 5. The clonotype comes from a human donor with acute or convalescent COVID-19. The donor label of this sample is uncertain. The rearrangement joins TRBV27 to TRBJ2-3; the match to TRBD2 covers 12 bases. What was sequenced was peripheral blood. CDR3 DNA: TGTGCCAGCAGTTTGTCCCCTAGCGGGAGGGCAGATACGCAGTATTTT. Encoded protein: CASSLSPSGRADTQYF.